The 32 T cell receptor beta chains below all came from one sample that was sequenced in a study of T cells of healthy individuals. MiXCR was run by TCRdb on the 5' RACE reads, yielding one entry per CDR3 protein. The data hold tens of thousands of distinct CDR3 sequences, with about 15% observed a single time. The receptors here all came from a human donor in good health.

The sample holds a few counts of this clonotype. CDR3 DNA: TGTGCCAGCAGGGACAGGGGGTACCCTTATGGCTACACCTTC. This gives the protein CASRDRGYPYGYTF. V gene TRBV27 combines with J gene TRBJ1-2, with TRBD1 identical over 10 bases. The CDR3 consists of 14 residues. Germline CDR1 reads MNHEY; CDR2 reads SMNVEV (reference sequence). The trim removed 6 bases at V and 5 bases at J, leaving 6 bases unmatched.

The gene calls are TRBV12-5 and TRBJ2-3, with 8 bases fitting TRBD2. Germline V lookup: CDR1 LGHNT, CDR2 FRNRAP. J lost 4 bases, V lost 0 bases, and 12 bases had no gene match. The CDR3 is 18 amino acids. The CDR3 DNA reads as TGTGCTAGTGGTTTGGTACGCGACGGGAGGGCTACTTCAGATACGCAGTATTTT. Protein sequence: CASGLVRDGRATSDTQYF. The whole variable domain, remainder taken from reference TRBV12-5 and TRBJ2-3, is DARVTQTPRHKVTEMGQEVTMRCQPILGHNTVFWYRQTMMQGLELLAYFRNRAPLDDSGMPKDRFSAEMPDATLATLKIQPSEPRDSAVYFCASGLVRDGRATSDTQYFGPGTRLTVL.

The chain joins TRBV20-1 to TRBJ1-1, with D unresolved. Trimming shortened V by 1 base and J by 2 bases, and 8 bases separated the two germline ends. The CDR3 covers 13 residues. CDR1 and CDR2 (germline): DFQATT, SNEGSKA (reference sequence). CDR3 sequence reads: CSARATPNTEAFF. In DNA, the CDR3 is TGCAGTGCTAGAGCGACACCCAACACTGAAGCTTTCTTT.

This clonotype was counted a few times. This chain connects TRBV9 to TRBJ2-7; D possibly uses TRBD1 or TRBD2 (5 bases each). Germline lookup yields CDR1 SGDLS and CDR2 YYNGEE. The V end lost 4 bases, the J end lost 4 bases, and 12 bases lay between the germline ends. The length of the CDR3 is 13 residues. As DNA, the CDR3 is TGTGCCAGCAGCCCCCGGGGCCTGTACGAGCAGTACTTC. Translated, it gives CASSPRGLYEQYF.

There are a few counts of this clonotype. The chain has TRBV6-2 or TRBV6-3 and TRBJ2-3; TRBD1 is a possible D gene (6 bases). V lost 4 bases and J lost 3, with 11 bases in between. Germline CDR1 is MNHEY and CDR2 is SVGEGT. CDR3 length: 14 amino acids. CDR3 DNA: TGTGCCAGCAGTTTCCCGGGACAAACAGATACGCAGTATTTT. Protein product: CASSFPGQTDTQYF.

The rearrangement joins TRBV12-3 or TRBV12-4 to TRBJ2-3, with 9 bases aligning to TRBD1. This CDR3 has 15 residues. Trimming took 6 bases from V and 2 from J; bases not matched to a gene: 6. CDR3 sequence: CASSPGQGSTDTQYF. The CDR3 bases are TGTGCCAGCAGCCCGGGACAGGGCTCCACAGATACGCAGTATTTT.

The sample holds many counts of this clonotype. The V and J genes are TRBV27 and TRBJ2-6, with a weak D call TRBD2 (6 bases). The V gene lost 5 bases and the J gene lost 0 bases, with 11 bases spanning the gap. This CDR3 is 16 amino acids long. Germline V gene sequence: CDR1 MNHEY, CDR2 SMNVEV (reference sequence). This CDR3 reads CASSIQGGSGANVLTF. The CDR3 coding sequence is TGTGCCAGCAGTATTCAGGGAGGCTCTGGGGCCAACGTCCTGACTTTC.

This clonotype was seen at least ten times. This chain links TRBV29-1 with TRBJ1-6, with 9 bases aligning to TRBD1. The CDR3 runs 16 residues. Germline V gene lookup returns CDR1 SQVTM and CDR2 ANQGSEA. The ends lost 7 bases at V and 2 bases at J; junction bases unmatched: 9. CDR3 nucleotides: TGCAGCGAAAATAAGACAGGGGGGGCCTATAATTCACCCCTCCACTTT. Its protein is CSENKTGGAYNSPLHF.

The rearrangement uses TRBV7-9 and TRBJ2-2; 10 bases match TRBD2. From germline, CDR1 is SEHNR and CDR2 FQNEAQ (reference sequence). The CDR3 covers 16 residues. The J segment lost 4 bases and the V segment lost 4 bases, leaving 6 bases of the junction unmatched. The CDR3 DNA reads TGTGCCAGCAGCTCTCCGGGACTAGCGAGCACCGGGGAGCTGTTTTTT. This sequence encodes CASSSPGLASTGELFF.

The sample holds one count of this clonotype. This sequence may be a read error, since a much larger clone differs from it by one base. The chain couples TRBV3-1 to TRBJ2-5; D assignment may be TRBD1 or TRBD2 (5 bases each). V was trimmed by 3 bases and J by 4 bases, leaving 9 bases between them. This CDR3 has 13 residues. Germline lookup yields CDR1 LGHDT and CDR2 YNNKEL (reference sequence). CDR3 in DNA: TGTGCCAGCAGCCACCGGGGACGAGAGACCCAGTACTTC. Translating gives CASSHRGRETQYF.

This clonotype was detected only a few times. The chain carries TRBV27 and TRBJ2-7; D is possibly TRBD2 (5 bases). Germline CDR1 MNHEY, CDR2 SMNVEV (reference sequence). This CDR3 contains 13 residues. The V end lost 6 bases, the J end lost 6 bases, and 15 bases lay between the germline ends. CDR3 protein: CASSSGILREQYF. The CDR3 DNA is TGTGCCAGCAGCTCCGGGATTCTCCGCGAGCAGTACTTC.

This chain uses TRBV4-3 with TRBJ2-4, with 14 bases identical to TRBD2. J gave up 5 bases and V 2 bases, and 14 bases lay outside the gene matches. This CDR3 region has 20 residues. Germline lookup yields CDR1 LGHNA and CDR2 YSLEER. This CDR3 is CASSQSGLAGGLGRQNIQYF. DNA for the CDR3: TGCGCCAGCAGCCAATCAGGACTAGCGGGAGGTCTAGGACGCCAAAACATTCAGTACTTC.

J is TRBJ2-1 and V is TRBV20-1; TRBD2 might be the D (6 bases). The CDR3 loop spans 16 amino acids. V was pared by 4 bases and J by 2 bases, with 18 bases between. Germline lookup yields CDR1 DFQATT and CDR2 SNEGSKA (reference sequence). The DNA of the CDR3 is TGCAGTGCTATGGGCTGGAAGGCGGGAACCTACAATGAGCAGTTCTTC. Its protein product is CSAMGWKAGTYNEQFF.

This clonotype was detected ten times or more. The chain links TRBV29-1 to TRBJ2-7; D gene uncertain. The CDR3 runs to 12 residues. Germline CDR1 SQVTM, CDR2 ANQGSEA. V gave up 6 bases and J gave up 2 bases, with 11 bases separating them. Here the CDR3 DNA reads TGCAGCGTGTCGGCCAGTCCCTACGAGCAGTACTTC. Encoded protein: CSVSASPYEQYF.

This clonotype was counted many times. V usage is TRBV7-2 and J usage is TRBJ2-7; D possibly uses TRBD1 or TRBD2 (8 bases each). The CDR3 runs to 19 residues. Germline values: CDR1 SGHTA, CDR2 FQGNSA. V was cut by 5 bases and J by 3 bases, with 29 bases left in between. The CDR3 sequence is CASSITGTGNLAGLYEQYF. The CDR3 DNA follows: TGTGCCAGCAGCATTACCGGGACAGGTAACCTAGCGGGTCTCTACGAGCAGTACTTC. Complete variable domain (other parts from reference TRBV7-2 and TRBJ2-7): GAGVSQSPSNKVTEKGKDVELRCDPISGHTALYWYRQSLGQGLEFLIYFQGNSAPDKSGLPSDRFSAERTGGSVSTLTIQRTQQEDSAVYLCASSITGTGNLAGLYEQYFGPGTRLTVT.

The chain links TRBV7-2 to TRBJ2-7, with TRBD2 as a possible D gene (6 bases). The V and J ends lost 2 bases and 4 bases respectively, with 9 bases between them. The germline CDR1 and CDR2 sequences are SGHTA and FQGNSA. There are 13 residues in the CDR3. The CDR3 loop is CASSLIGGYEQYF. For the CDR3, the DNA is TGTGCCAGCAGCTTAATTGGAGGGTACGAGCAGTACTTC.

This clonotype was observed a few times. The J gene is TRBJ2-7, the V gene TRBV29-1; a weak D match, TRBD2 (6 bases). CDR3 length: 12 residues. The V end lost 4 bases, the J end lost 7 bases, and 14 bases lay between the germline ends. The germline CDR1 and CDR2 sequences are SQVTM and ANQGSEA. CDR3 residues: CSVGDWLGEQYF. CDR3 DNA sequence: TGCAGCGTTGGGGACTGGCTCGGTGAGCAGTACTTC.

This clonotype was observed at least ten times. This sequence joins TRBV29-1 and TRBJ2-7; D not resolved. The CDR3 runs to 11 residues. V was pared by 4 bases and J by 3 bases, with 7 bases between. Germline assignment: CDR1 SQVTM and CDR2 ANQGSEA. The CDR3 region has the DNA TGCAGCGTTGTGTTAGACTACGAGCAGTACTTC. Amino acids: CSVVLDYEQYF.

The genes are TRBV20-1 and TRBJ2-5; D is perhaps TRBD1 (7 bases). This CDR3 is 14 amino acids long. The germline V gene has CDR1 DFQATT and CDR2 SNEGSKA (reference sequence). Trimming removed 3 bases from V and 4 bases from J, with 15 bases in between. Here the CDR3 DNA reads TGCAGTGCTAGGGGGGCAGGGGGGCGAGAGACCCAGTACTTC. Amino acids: CSARGAGGRETQYF.

This clonotype was counted many times. The chain links TRBV19 to TRBJ1-1; 7 nucleotides agree with TRBD1. The J segment lost 3 bases and the V segment lost 7 bases, leaving 8 bases of the junction unmatched. The CDR3 covers 14 residues. Germline V CDR1 and CDR2: LNHDA, SQIVND (reference sequence). CDR3 bases: TGTGCCAGTACCATGACAGGGTTGGACACTGAAGCTTTCTTT. Its protein product is CASTMTGLDTEAFF.

This chain connects TRBV4-1 to TRBJ2-3; D may be TRBD1 (5 bases). The CDR3 extends over 17 amino acids. Germline CDR1 reads MGHRA; CDR2 reads YSYEKL. V lost 3 bases, J lost 6 bases, and 22 bases lay in between. The CDR3 loop reads CASSHNTGPDRLDTQYF. CDR3 DNA: TGCGCCAGCAGCCATAACACAGGACCCGACAGACTTGATACGCAGTATTTT.

In this sample, this clonotype turned up a few times. This chain connects TRBV27 to TRBJ2-5; TRBD1 matches 7 bases. The CDR3 is made up of 15 amino acids. V lost 6 bases to trimming and J lost 5 bases; unmatched junction nucleotides: 12. CDR1 and CDR2 (germline): MNHEY, SMNVEV (reference sequence). In DNA form, the CDR3 reads TGTGCCAGCAGCTCTCCCCAAGGGGGCGGGGAGACCCAGTACTTC. This gives the protein CASSSPQGGGETQYF.

The chain employs TRBV20-1 and TRBJ1-2; a weak D match, TRBD1 (6 bases). Deletions cut 3 bases from V and 0 bases from J, with 14 bases between. This CDR3 region has 15 residues. Germline CDR1 DFQATT, CDR2 SNEGSKA (reference sequence). This CDR3 reads CSARSRQAPNYGYTF. In DNA form, the CDR3 reads TGCAGTGCTAGGTCAAGACAGGCCCCTAACTATGGCTACACCTTC.

V and J are TRBV7-2 and TRBJ2-1; 14 bases align to TRBD2. Per the germline V gene, CDR1 is SGHTA and CDR2 is FQGNSA. With 3 bases clipped from V and 10 bases from J, the junction kept 8 bases outside the gene matches. This CDR3 spans 16 amino acids. This chain's CDR3 is CASSLRLAGGPGEQFF. The DNA for the CDR3 is TGTGCCAGCAGCTTGCGACTAGCGGGGGGGCCTGGGGAGCAGTTCTTC. The variable domain in full, with the rest retrieved from reference TRBV7-2 and TRBJ2-1, is GAGVSQSPSNKVTEKGKDVELRCDPISGHTALYWYRQSLGQGLEFLIYFQGNSAPDKSGLPSDRFSAERTGGSVSTLTIQRTQQEDSAVYLCASSLRLAGGPGEQFFGPGTRLTVL.

This clonotype was observed a single time. The chain combines TRBV24-1 with TRBJ1-1, with D unresolved. Looked up from germline, CDR1 is KGHDR and CDR2 is SFDVKD. There are 11 residues in the CDR3. V was shortened by 8 bases and J by 4 bases, with 7 bases between the two germline ends. The CDR3 DNA reads TGTGCCACCAAGCGGAGCACTGAAGCTTTCTTT. Protein sequence: CATKRSTEAFF.

This clonotype was detected many times. V and J are TRBV7-3 and TRBJ2-2, with D perhaps TRBD2 (5 bases). This CDR3 is built from 16 residues. CDR1 SGHTA and CDR2 FQGTGA come from the germline V gene. V was pared by 1 base and J by 4 bases, with 13 bases between. The CDR3 is CASSLRDGLGTGELFF. The CDR3 nucleotides read TGTGCCAGCAGCTTAAGAGATGGACTCGGCACCGGGGAGCTGTTTTTT.

This clonotype appeared many times. The gene calls are TRBV30 and TRBJ2-7; 8 bases agree with TRBD1. The CDR3 sequence is 14 residues long. The germline gives CDR1 GTSNPN, CDR2 SVGIG (reference sequence). V dropped 5 bases and J dropped 3; count of bases not matched to a gene: 9. The CDR3: CAWGRQGKRYEQYF. As DNA, the CDR3 is TGTGCCTGGGGACGACAGGGGAAACGCTACGAGCAGTACTTC.

In this sample, this clonotype turned up a few times. The CDR3 DNA reads as TGTGCCAGCAGCTACGGGACAGGGATTGGCACTGAAGCTTTCTTT. It specifies CASSYGTGIGTEAFF. The J gene is TRBJ1-1, the V gene TRBV6-2 or TRBV6-3; 9 bases fit TRBD1. This CDR3 is built from 15 residues. Germline V gene data show CDR1 as MNHEY and CDR2 as SVGEGT. J lost 4 bases, V lost 6 bases, and 9 bases had no gene match.

This clonotype was picked up a small number of times. This chain joins TRBV9 and TRBJ2-7; no reliable D call. The germline gives CDR1 SGDLS, CDR2 YYNGEE. Deletions cut 0 bases from V and 5 bases from J, with 9 bases between. The CDR3 has 13 amino acids. The CDR3 DNA follows: TGTGCCAGCAGCGTAGATTTACGGAACGAGCAGTACTTC. Its translation: CASSVDLRNEQYF. Full variable domain (outside the CDR3, taken from reference TRBV9 and TRBJ2-7): DSGVTQTPKHLITATGQRVTLRCSPRSGDLSVYWYQQSLDQGLQFLIQYYNGEERAKGNILERFSAQQFPDLHSELNLSSLELGDSALYFCASSVDLRNEQYFGPGTRLTVT.

There are many counts of this clonotype. V and J are TRBV5-1 and TRBJ1-4, with 7 bases fitting TRBD1. Germline V gene sequence: CDR1 SGHRS, CDR2 YFSETQ. The CDR3 is made up of 16 amino acids. Trimming at V came to 0 bases and at J to 0 bases, leaving 2 bases not matched to a gene. The CDR3 bases are TGCGCCAGCAGCTTGGGGGGGACAGCAACTAATGAAAAACTGTTTTTT. It translates to CASSLGGTATNEKLFF.

The chain couples TRBV7-2 to TRBJ2-1; maybe TRBD2 (6 bases). CDR3 size: 14 residues. Deletions cut 4 bases from V and 5 bases from J, with 12 bases between. Per the germline V gene, CDR1 is SGHTA and CDR2 is FQGNSA. The CDR3 bases are TGTGCCAGCAGCTCGCCTCGGACTAACAATGAGCAGTTCTTC. It codes for CASSSPRTNNEQFF.

This clonotype occurred once. The gene calls are TRBV18 and TRBJ1-4, with D hard to call. The V and J ends lost 2 bases and 10 bases respectively, with 14 bases between them. This CDR3 comprises 14 residues. Germline CDR1 reads KGHSH; CDR2 reads LQKENI. The CDR3 nucleotides are TGTGCCAGCTCACCATGGACGGAGGAAGCAAAACTGTTTTTT. Translated: CASSPWTEEAKLFF. Looking up the rest from reference TRBV18 and TRBJ1-4 gives the full variable domain: NAGVMQNPRHLVRRRGQEARLRCSPMKGHSHVYWYRQLPEEGLKFMVYLQKENIIDESGMPKERFSAEFPKEGPSILRIQQVVRGDSAAYFCASSPWTEEAKLFFGSGTQLSVL.